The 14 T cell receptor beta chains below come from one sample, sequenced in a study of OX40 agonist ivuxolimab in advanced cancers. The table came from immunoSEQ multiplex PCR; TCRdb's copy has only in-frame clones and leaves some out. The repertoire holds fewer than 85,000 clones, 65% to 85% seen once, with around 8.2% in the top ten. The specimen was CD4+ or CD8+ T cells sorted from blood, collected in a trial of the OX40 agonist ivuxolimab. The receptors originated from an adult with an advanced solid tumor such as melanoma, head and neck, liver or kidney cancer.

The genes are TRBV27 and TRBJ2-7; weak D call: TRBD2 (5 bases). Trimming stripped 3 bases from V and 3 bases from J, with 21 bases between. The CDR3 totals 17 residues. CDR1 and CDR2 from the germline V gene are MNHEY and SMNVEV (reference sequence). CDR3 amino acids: CASSFSGSSSGSYEQYF. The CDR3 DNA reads TGTGCCAGCAGTTTCTCCGGGTCTAGTTCGGGGAGCTACGAGCAGTACTTC.

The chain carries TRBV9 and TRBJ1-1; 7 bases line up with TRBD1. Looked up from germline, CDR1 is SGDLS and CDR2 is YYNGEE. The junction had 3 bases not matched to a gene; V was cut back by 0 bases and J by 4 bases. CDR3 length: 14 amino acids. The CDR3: CASSVVAGGTEAFF. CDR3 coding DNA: TGTGCCAGCAGCGTAGTGGCAGGGGGCACTGAAGCTTTCTTT.

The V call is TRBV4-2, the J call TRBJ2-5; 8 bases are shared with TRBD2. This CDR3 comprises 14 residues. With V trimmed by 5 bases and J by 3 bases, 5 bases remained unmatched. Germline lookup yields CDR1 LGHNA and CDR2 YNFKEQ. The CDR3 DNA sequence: TGTGCCAGCAGCATGTTTAGCGGGGAAGAGACCCAGTACTTC. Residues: CASSMFSGEETQYF.

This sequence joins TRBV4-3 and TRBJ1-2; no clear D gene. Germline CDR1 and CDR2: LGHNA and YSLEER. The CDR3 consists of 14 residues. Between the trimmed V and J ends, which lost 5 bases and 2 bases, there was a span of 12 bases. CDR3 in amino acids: CASSKRPLNYGYTF. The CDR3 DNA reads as TGCGCCAGCAGCAAAAGACCGTTAAACTATGGCTACACCTTC.

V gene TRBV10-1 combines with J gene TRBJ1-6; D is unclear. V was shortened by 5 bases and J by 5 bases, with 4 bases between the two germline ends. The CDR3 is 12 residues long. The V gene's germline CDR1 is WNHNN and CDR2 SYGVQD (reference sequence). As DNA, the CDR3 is TGCGCCAGCAGTCGGAATAATTCACCCCTCCACTTT. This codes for CASSRNNSPLHF.

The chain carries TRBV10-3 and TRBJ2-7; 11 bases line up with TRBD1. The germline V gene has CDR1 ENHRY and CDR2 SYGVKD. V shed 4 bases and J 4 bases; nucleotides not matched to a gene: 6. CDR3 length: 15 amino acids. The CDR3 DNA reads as TGTGCCATCAGTGGCCAGGACAGGGGGCGTTACGAGCAGTACTTC. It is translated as CAISGQDRGRYEQYF.

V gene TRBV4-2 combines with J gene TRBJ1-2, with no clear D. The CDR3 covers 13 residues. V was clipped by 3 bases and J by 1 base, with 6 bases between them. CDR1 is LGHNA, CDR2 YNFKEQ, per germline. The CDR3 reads CASSQDGNYGYTF. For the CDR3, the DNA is TGTGCCAGCAGCCAGGACGGTAACTATGGCTACACCTTC.

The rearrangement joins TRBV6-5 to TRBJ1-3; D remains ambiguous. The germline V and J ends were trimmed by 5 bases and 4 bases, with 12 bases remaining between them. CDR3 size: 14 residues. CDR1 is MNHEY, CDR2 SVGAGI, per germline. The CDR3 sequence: CASSTGQQGNTIYF. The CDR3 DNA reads TGTGCCAGCAGTACGGGCCAGCAAGGAAACACCATATATTTT.

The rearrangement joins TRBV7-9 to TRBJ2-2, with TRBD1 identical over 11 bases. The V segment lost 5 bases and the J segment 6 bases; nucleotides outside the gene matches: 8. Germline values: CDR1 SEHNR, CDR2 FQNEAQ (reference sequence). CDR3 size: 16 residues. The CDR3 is CASSPMGQGGSGELFF. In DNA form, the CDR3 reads TGTGCCAGCAGCCCGATGGGACAGGGGGGTTCCGGGGAGCTGTTTTTT. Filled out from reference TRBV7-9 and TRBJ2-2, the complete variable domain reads DTGVSQNPRHKITKRGQNVTFRCDPISEHNRLYWYRQTLGQGPEFLTYFQNEAQLEKSRLLSDRFSAERPKGSFSTLEIQRTEQGDSAMYLCASSPMGQGGSGELFFGEGSRLTVL.

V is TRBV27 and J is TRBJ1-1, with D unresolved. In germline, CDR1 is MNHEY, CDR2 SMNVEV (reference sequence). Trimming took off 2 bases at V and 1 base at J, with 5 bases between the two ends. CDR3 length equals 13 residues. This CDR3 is CASSLDQNTEAFF. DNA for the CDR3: TGTGCCAGCAGTTTAGATCAGAACACTGAAGCTTTCTTT.

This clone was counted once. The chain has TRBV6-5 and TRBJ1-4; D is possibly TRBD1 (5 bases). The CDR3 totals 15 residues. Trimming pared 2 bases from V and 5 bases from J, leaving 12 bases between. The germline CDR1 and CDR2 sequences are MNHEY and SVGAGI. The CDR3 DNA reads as TGTGCCAGCAGTTACGGGGCGCGTGGGAATGAAAAACTGTTTTTT. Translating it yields CASSYGARGNEKLFF.

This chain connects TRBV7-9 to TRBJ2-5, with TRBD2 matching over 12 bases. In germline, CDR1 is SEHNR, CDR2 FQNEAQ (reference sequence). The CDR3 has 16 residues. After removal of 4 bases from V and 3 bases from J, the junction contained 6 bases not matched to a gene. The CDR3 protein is CASSSRLAGGKETQYF. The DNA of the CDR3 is TGTGCCAGCAGCTCCCGGCTAGCGGGGGGGAAAGAGACCCAGTACTTC.

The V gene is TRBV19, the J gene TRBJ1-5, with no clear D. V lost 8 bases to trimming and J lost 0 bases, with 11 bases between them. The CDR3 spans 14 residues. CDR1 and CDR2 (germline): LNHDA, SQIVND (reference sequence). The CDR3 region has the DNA TGTGCCAGTTCAGTTTTATATAGCAATCAGCCCCAGCATTTT. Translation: CASSVLYSNQPQHF.

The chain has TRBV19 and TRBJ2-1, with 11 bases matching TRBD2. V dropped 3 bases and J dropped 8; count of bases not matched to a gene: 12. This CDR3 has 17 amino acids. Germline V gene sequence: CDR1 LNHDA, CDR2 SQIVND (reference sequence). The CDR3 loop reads CASSMGRGLAGGYEQFF. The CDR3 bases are TGTGCCAGTAGTATGGGTAGAGGGCTAGCGGGGGGTTATGAGCAGTTCTTC.